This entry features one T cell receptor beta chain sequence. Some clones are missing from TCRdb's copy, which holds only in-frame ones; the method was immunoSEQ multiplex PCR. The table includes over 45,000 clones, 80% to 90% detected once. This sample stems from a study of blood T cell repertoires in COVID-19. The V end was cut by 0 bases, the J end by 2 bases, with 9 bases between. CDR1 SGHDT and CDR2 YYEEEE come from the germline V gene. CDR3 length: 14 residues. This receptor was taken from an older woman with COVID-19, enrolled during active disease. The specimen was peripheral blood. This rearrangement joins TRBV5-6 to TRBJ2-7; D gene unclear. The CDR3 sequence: CASSLGGLTYEQYF. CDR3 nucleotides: TGTGCCAGCAGCTTGGGAGGTCTCACCTACGAGCAGTACTTC.